This TCR beta chain derives from a study of T cell responses to AZD1222 COVID-19 vaccine. This clone has ten or more counts. Its matching antigen is unknown. Assay: immunoSEQ multiplex PCR; the TCRdb copy retains only in-frame clones and omits some. The profile shows approximately 150,000 clones, over 75% of them singletons. This CDR3 is built from 16 residues. Germline V gives CDR1 KGHSH, CDR2 LQKENI. The V end was cut by 0 bases, the J end by 1 base, with 12 bases between. Samples with a second dose at about 4 or about 12 weeks were pooled together. Study outcomes and limitations: Possibly, clonal diversity was underestimated; donors were largely white British and included more females.

The clonotype comes from an adult who received the AZD1222 COVID-19 vaccine. The material sequenced was peripheral blood, taken 28 days after the second AZD1222 dose. The rearrangement links TRBV18 to TRBJ1-2; D not resolved. The CDR3 loop reads CASSPPRGSGNYGYTF. The DNA for the CDR3 is TGTGCCAGCTCACCACCGAGAGGGTCGGGTAACTATGGCTACACCTTC. Full variable domain (remainder filled in from reference TRBV18 and TRBJ1-2): NAGVMQNPRHLVRRRGQEARLRCSPMKGHSHVYWYRQLPEEGLKFMVYLQKENIIDESGMPKERFSAEFPKEGPSILRIQQVVRGDSAAYFCASSPPRGSGNYGYTFGSGTRLTVV.